Following are 10 T cell receptor beta chains from one sample sequenced in a study of blood T cell repertoires in COVID-19. This table comes from immunoSEQ multiplex PCR, and its TCRdb copy is limited to in-frame clones, with some not included. The table lists roughly 400,000 clones, 80% to 95% of them singletons. The specimen was PBMCs or T cells enriched from blood (not recorded which). The receptors stem from a woman in her 40s who had been exposed to COVID-19.

The chain is built from TRBV14 and TRBJ2-3; 11 bases are a match to TRBD2. The CDR3 extends over 15 amino acids. J lost 2 bases, V lost 5 bases, and 3 bases had no gene match. From germline, CDR1 is SGHDN and CDR2 FVKESK. The CDR3 DNA follows: TGTGCCAGCAGCAGTAGCGGGAGGGCCACAGATACGCAGTATTTT. Amino acid sequence: CASSSSGRATDTQYF.

The chain couples TRBV19 to TRBJ2-1, with 11 positions matching TRBD1. V was pared by 7 bases and J by 4 bases, with 3 bases of the junction left unmatched. From germline, CDR1 is LNHDA and CDR2 SQIVND (reference sequence). The length of the CDR3 is 14 residues. The CDR3 reads CASNGQGAYNEQFF. The CDR3 coding sequence is TGTGCCAGTAACGGACAGGGGGCTTACAATGAGCAGTTCTTC.

J is TRBJ1-2 and V is TRBV2, with TRBD1 matching over 7 bases. The CDR3 is made up of 13 amino acids. V lost 5 bases and J lost 4; bases outside the gene matches: 4. Germline values: CDR1 SNHLY, CDR2 FYNNEI. The CDR3 region is CASSRDSGYGYTF. The CDR3 DNA reads as TGTGCCAGCAGTAGGGACAGCGGCTATGGCTACACCTTC.

This clone was observed a handful of times. This same CDR3 is encoded by further DNA sequences in the sample. The chain is built from TRBV30 and TRBJ2-1, with 9 bases aligning to TRBD2. V lost 3 bases, J lost 10 bases, and 7 bases stayed unmatched. Germline assignment: CDR1 GTSNPN and CDR2 SVGIG (reference sequence). The CDR3 has 13 amino acids. In nucleotides, the CDR3 is TGTGCCTGGAGAGAGCTAGCGGGAAACGAGCAGTTCTTC. As protein: CAWRELAGNEQFF. Full variable domain (missing parts from reference TRBV30 and TRBJ2-1): SQTIHQWPATLVQPVGSPLSLECTVEGTSNPNLYWYRQAAGRGLQLLFYSVGIGQISSEVPQNLSASRPQDRQFILSSKKLLLSDSGFYLCAWRELAGNEQFFGPGTRLTVL.

V and J are TRBV30 and TRBJ1-2; D uncertain. The germline V gene has CDR1 GTSNPN and CDR2 SVGIG (reference sequence). The CDR3 is 13 amino acids. Trimming stripped 1 base from V and 8 bases from J, with 14 bases between. The CDR3 DNA sequence: TGTGCCTGGAGTGAGGGCGGGAGGCAGGGCTACACCTTC. It yields the protein CAWSEGGRQGYTF. Variable domain in full (rest from reference TRBV30 and TRBJ1-2): SQTIHQWPATLVQPVGSPLSLECTVEGTSNPNLYWYRQAAGRGLQLLFYSVGIGQISSEVPQNLSASRPQDRQFILSSKKLLLSDSGFYLCAWSEGGRQGYTFGSGTRLTVV.

The chain uses TRBV5-6 and TRBJ1-2; tentatively, D is TRBD1 (5 bases). V gave up 1 base and J gave up 3 bases, with 16 bases separating them. Per the germline V gene, CDR1 is SGHDT and CDR2 is YYEEEE. The CDR3 is 16 amino acids. The CDR3, as DNA: TGTGCCAGCAGCTTGAGGGGTGGAGAATTCGACTATGGCTACACCTTC. Protein sequence: CASSLRGGEFDYGYTF. The full variable domain, rest sourced from reference TRBV5-6 and TRBJ1-2, is DAGVTQSPTHLIKTRGQQVTLRCSPKSGHDTVSWYQQALGQGPQFIFQYYEEEERQRGNFPDRFSGHQFPNYSSELNVNALLLGDSALYLCASSLRGGEFDYGYTFGSGTRLTVV.

The rearrangement links TRBV18 to TRBJ1-1, with D hard to call. With 2 bases removed from V and 2 bases from J, the gap between germline ends came to 12 bases. Germline V lookup: CDR1 KGHSH, CDR2 LQKENI. This CDR3 is built from 15 residues. The CDR3 DNA is TGTGCCAGCTCACCAGGGCTAAACAGTAACACTGAAGCTTTCTTT. Encoded protein: CASSPGLNSNTEAFF.

V gene TRBV14 combines with J gene TRBJ1-1, with TRBD1 matching 9 bases. The CDR3 is 15 amino acids. The J segment lost 5 bases and the V segment lost 4 bases, leaving 8 bases of the junction unmatched. The germline V gene encodes CDR1 SGHDN and CDR2 FVKESK. The CDR3 DNA reads TGTGCCAGCAGCCCAGAACAGGGGGCGCGGACTGAAGCTTTCTTT. It translates to CASSPEQGARTEAFF.

This clone appeared a single time. The chain carries TRBV21-1 and TRBJ1-2; TRBD1 is the table's D call, not checked against the DNA. TRBV21-1 is annotated as a pseudogene. The CDR3 covers 20 residues. For the CDR3, the DNA is TGTGCCAGCAGCAAAGTGGGGGCCCCACCTCACCCACAAGTACACTATGGCTACACCTTC. Translated: CASSKVGAPPHPQVHYGYTF.

The V call is TRBV30, the J call TRBJ2-2; 13 bases line up with TRBD2. V shed 2 bases, J shed 9 bases, and the junction held 21 bases outside the gene matches. Germline loops: CDR1 GTSNPN, CDR2 SVGIG (reference sequence). The CDR3 totals 20 residues. CDR3 bases: TGTGCCTGGAGTCCCACCCTAACTAGCGGGGGGGCCGAGTGGTTTCGGGAGCTGTTTTTT. It translates to CAWSPTLTSGGAEWFRELFF.